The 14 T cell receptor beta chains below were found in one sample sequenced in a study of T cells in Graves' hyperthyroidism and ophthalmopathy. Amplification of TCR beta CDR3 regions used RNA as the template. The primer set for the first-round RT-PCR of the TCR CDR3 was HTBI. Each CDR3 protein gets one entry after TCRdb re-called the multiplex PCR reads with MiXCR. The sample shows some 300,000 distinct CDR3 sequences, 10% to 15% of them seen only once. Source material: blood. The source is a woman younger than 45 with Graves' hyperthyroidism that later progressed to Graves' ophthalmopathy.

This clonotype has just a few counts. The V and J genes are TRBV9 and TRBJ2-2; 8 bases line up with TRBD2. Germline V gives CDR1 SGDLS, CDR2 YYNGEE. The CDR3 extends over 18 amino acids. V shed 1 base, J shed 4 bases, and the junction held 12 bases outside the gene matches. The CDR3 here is CASSVPREGPEGTGELFF. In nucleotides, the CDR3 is TGTGCCAGCAGCGTACCCCGGGAGGGCCCCGAGGGCACCGGGGAGCTGTTTTTT.

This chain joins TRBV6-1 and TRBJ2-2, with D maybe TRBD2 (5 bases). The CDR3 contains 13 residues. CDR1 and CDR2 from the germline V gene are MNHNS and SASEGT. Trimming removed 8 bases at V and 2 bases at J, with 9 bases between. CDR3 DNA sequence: TGTGCCAGCGGAGCGGTAAACACCGGGGAGCTGTTTTTT. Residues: CASGAVNTGELFF.

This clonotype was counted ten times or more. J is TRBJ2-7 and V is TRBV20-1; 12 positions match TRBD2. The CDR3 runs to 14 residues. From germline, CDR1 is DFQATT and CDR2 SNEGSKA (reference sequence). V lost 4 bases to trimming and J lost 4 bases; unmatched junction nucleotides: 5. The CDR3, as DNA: TGCAGTGCTACAGCTAGCGGGAGGGTTTACGAGCAGTACTTC. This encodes CSATASGRVYEQYF.

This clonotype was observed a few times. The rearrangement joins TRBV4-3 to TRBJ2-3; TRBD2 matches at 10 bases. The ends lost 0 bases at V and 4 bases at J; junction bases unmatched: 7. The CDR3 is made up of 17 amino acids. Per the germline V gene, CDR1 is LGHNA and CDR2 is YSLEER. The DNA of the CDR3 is TGCGCCAGCAGCCAAGATCTGAGACTAGCGGGTTCAGATACGCAGTATTTT. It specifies CASSQDLRLAGSDTQYF.

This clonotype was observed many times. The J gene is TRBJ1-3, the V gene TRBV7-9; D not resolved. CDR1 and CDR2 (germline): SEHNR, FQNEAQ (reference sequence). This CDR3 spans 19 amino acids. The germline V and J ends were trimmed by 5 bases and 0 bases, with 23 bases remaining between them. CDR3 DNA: TGTGCCAGCAGCGTTAACGCGGTTCGAAAGGGCAACTCTGGAAACACCATATATTTT. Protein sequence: CASSVNAVRKGNSGNTIYF. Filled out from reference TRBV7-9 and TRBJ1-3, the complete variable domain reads DTGVSQNPRHKITKRGQNVTFRCDPISEHNRLYWYRQTLGQGPEFLTYFQNEAQLEKSRLLSDRFSAERPKGSFSTLEIQRTEQGDSAMYLCASSVNAVRKGNSGNTIYFGEGSWLTVV.

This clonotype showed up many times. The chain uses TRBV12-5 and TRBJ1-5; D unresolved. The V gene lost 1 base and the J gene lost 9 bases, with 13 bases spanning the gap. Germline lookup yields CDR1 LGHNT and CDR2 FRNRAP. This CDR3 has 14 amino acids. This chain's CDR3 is CASGLDGPALPQHF. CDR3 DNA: TGTGCTAGTGGTTTGGATGGTCCGGCGTTGCCCCAGCATTTT. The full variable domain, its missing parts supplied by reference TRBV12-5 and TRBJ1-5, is DARVTQTPRHKVTEMGQEVTMRCQPILGHNTVFWYRQTMMQGLELLAYFRNRAPLDDSGMPKDRFSAEMPDATLATLKIQPSEPRDSAVYFCASGLDGPALPQHFGDGTRLSIL.

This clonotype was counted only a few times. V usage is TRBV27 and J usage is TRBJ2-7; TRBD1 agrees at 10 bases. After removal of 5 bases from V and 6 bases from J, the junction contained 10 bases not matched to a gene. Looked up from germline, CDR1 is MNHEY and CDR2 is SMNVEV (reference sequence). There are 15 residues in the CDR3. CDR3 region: CASSPLSGQGVEQYF. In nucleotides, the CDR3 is TGTGCCAGCAGTCCCCTCTCCGGACAGGGGGTCGAGCAGTACTTC.

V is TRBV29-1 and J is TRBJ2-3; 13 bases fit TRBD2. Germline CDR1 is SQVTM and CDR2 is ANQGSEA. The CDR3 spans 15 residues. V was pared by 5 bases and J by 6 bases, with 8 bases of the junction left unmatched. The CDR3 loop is CSVRTSGGGGDTQYF. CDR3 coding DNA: TGCAGCGTTCGGACTAGCGGGGGAGGCGGGGATACGCAGTATTTT.

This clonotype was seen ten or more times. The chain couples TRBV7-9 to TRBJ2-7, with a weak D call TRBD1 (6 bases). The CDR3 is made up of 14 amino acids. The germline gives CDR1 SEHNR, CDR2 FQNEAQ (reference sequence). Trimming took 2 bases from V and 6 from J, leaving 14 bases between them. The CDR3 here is CASSLYRASGEQYF. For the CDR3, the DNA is TGTGCCAGCAGCTTATACAGGGCCTCGGGCGAGCAGTACTTC.

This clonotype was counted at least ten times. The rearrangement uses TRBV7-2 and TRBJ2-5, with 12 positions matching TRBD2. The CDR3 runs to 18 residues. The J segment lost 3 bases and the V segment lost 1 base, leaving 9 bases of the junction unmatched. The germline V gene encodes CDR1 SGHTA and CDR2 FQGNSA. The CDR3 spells CASSLGRLAGGTEETQYF. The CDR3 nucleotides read TGTGCCAGCAGCTTAGGTCGCCTAGCGGGAGGGACAGAAGAGACCCAGTACTTC. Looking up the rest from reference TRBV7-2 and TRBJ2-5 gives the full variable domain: GAGVSQSPSNKVTEKGKDVELRCDPISGHTALYWYRQSLGQGLEFLIYFQGNSAPDKSGLPSDRFSAERTGGSVSTLTIQRTQQEDSAVYLCASSLGRLAGGTEETQYFGPGTRLLVL.

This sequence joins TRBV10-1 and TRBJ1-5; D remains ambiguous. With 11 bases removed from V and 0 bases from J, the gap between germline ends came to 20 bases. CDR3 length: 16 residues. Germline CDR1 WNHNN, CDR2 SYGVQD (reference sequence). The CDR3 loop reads CAGSQELTYSNQPQHF. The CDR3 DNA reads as TGCGCCGGCTCTCAGGAACTCACATATAGCAATCAGCCCCAGCATTTT.

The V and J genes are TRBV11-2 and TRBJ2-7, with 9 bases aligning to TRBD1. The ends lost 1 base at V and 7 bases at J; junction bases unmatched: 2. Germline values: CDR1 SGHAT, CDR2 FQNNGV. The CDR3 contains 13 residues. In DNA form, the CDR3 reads TGTGCCAGCAGCTTAGGGACAGGGGAAGAGCAGTACTTC. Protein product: CASSLGTGEEQYF.

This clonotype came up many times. The CDR3 region has the DNA TGTGCCAGCAGTGGGGAGTCTGACAATGAGCAGTTCTTC. Translating gives CASSGESDNEQFF. The chain uses TRBV27 and TRBJ2-1; perhaps TRBD2 as D (5 bases). The CDR3 loop spans 13 amino acids. CDR1 MNHEY and CDR2 SMNVEV come from the germline V gene (reference sequence). V was pared by 5 bases and J by 5 bases, with 10 bases between.

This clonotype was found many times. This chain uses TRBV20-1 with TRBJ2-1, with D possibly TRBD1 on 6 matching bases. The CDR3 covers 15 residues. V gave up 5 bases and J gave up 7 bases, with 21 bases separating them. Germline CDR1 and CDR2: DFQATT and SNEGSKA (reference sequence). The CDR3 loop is CSAGAFGTTSNEQFF. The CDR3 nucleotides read TGCAGTGCTGGGGCGTTCGGGACAACTTCGAATGAGCAGTTCTTC.